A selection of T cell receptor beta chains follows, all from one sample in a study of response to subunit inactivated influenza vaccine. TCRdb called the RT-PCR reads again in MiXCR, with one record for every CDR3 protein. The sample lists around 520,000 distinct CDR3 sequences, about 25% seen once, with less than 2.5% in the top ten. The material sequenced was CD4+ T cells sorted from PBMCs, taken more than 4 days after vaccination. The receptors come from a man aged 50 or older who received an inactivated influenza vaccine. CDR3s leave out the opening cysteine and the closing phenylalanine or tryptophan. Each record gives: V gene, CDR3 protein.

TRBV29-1 SVVEGMNTEAF
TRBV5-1 ASTRSGLPSDEQY
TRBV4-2 ASSQDPAGSNEKLF
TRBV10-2 ASSVKRNTEAF
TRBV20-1 SARVAGSYNEQF
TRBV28 ASGVAGGPSEQF
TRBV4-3 ASSQVWTGHYEQY
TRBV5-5 ASSSTGLSYNEQF
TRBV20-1 SSIVADTQY
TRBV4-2 ASSQARADKNIQY
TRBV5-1 ASSLEWTGYEQY
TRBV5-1 ASSAQPRQQETQY
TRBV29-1 SVDGTPQETQY
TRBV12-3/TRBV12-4 ASSLARQLNGYT
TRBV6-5 ASSYRGTGYKNTEAF
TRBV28 ASSLMSGRNDNEQF
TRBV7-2 ASSLAGTVYEQY
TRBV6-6 ASRTAMGGELF
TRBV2 ASKSLASLYEQY
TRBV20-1 SARPRTDKFSTDTQY
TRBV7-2 ASSWRQVNTEAF
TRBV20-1 SARLLAGGLIPAQY
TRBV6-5 ASSYGAGSYNEQF
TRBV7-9 ASSTTGREVAF
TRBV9 ASSVAAGNTYEQY
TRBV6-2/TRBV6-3 ASSYSGEQY
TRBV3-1 ASSQEGLAGGGTGELF
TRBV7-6 ASSLGNRVSTDTQY
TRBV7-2 ASRNRDRASDTQY
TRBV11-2 ASSLERTETQY
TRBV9 ASSVGDQDWETQY
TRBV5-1 ASSWSGTANTGELF
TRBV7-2 ASSSKTGRSTGELF
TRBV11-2 ASSPQRGTKNIQY
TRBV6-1 ASSPGLASYNEQF
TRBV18 ASSPPPQRGFEETQY
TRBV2 ASSDSRTGDLYFYGYT
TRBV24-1 ATSDRGRIGTDTQY
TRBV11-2 ASSTIRGDTGELF
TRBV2 ASRLWGYEQY
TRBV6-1 ASAGTVTYYEQY
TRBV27 ASGYEGLGTGELF